This T cell receptor beta chain emerged from a study of CD8+ T cells in alopecia areata. Study background: A 6-month off-drug phase came after tofacitinib, which had lasted 6 to 18 months.

CDR3 size: 13 residues. Germline V gives CDR1 SQVTM, CDR2 ANQGSEA. Trimming pared 6 bases from V and 1 base from J, leaving 12 bases between. A note on this clone: Its specificity is unknown.

Findings of the study overall: It was less clear whether patients shared TCRs than it was in mice, possibly because of HLA. Many expanded lesional clones remained in scalp and blood on tofacitinib.

Extracted from the samples, RNA was reverse transcribed into cDNA to serve as the sequencing template. Only in-frame clones appear in the TCRdb table, and some are missing; sequencing was by immunoSEQ multiplex PCR. The sample contains over 150,000 clones, roughly 60% of which appear only once. Treatment specified: oral pan-JAK inhibitor, 5-10 mg twice daily. This TCR came from a human donor with alopecia areata. Here the sequenced sample was CD4+ T cells sorted from blood, taken at week 24, from a patient treated with tofacitinib. This rearrangement joins TRBV29-1 to TRBJ1-1; no reliable D call. The CDR3 bases are TGCAGCGTCCAATGGAGGGAGAACACTGAAGCTTTCTTT. Residues: CSVQWRENTEAFF.